These 26 T cell receptor beta chains came from one sample sequenced in a study of blood T cell repertoires in COVID-19. The assay was immunoSEQ multiplex PCR, and TCRdb's table has in-frame clones only and misses some. The table shows over 85,000 clones, with 70% to 90% occurring only once. The sequencing sample was made of peripheral blood. These receptors all stem from a man in his fifties with active COVID-19.

This clone has only a few counts. This sequence joins TRBV18 and TRBJ2-7, with D possibly being TRBD2 (5 bases). V lost 5 bases to trimming and J lost 6 bases, with 14 bases between them. CDR3 length: 13 residues. Per the germline V gene, CDR1 is KGHSH and CDR2 is LQKENI. The CDR3, as DNA: TGTGCCAGCTCAGGTAATTCGAGGGCCGAGCAGTACTTC. It yields the protein CASSGNSRAEQYF.

This clone was detected once. This rearrangement joins TRBV7-6 to TRBJ1-5, with 7 bases fitting TRBD1. The CDR3 runs 14 residues. Germline CDR1 is SGHVS and CDR2 is FNYEAQ. Trimming cost V 5 bases and J 4 bases; bases outside gene matches: 5. The CDR3 region is CASSPRQGNQPQHF. The CDR3 bases are TGTGCCAGCAGCCCCAGACAGGGAAATCAGCCCCAGCATTTT.

The V gene is TRBV15, the J gene TRBJ1-2; D call uncertain. V was trimmed by 4 bases and J by 5 bases, leaving 11 bases between them. The CDR3 totals 13 residues. The germline gives CDR1 LNHNV, CDR2 YYDKDF (reference sequence). CDR3 region: CATSIGGVYGYTF. The CDR3, as DNA: TGTGCCACCAGCATAGGAGGAGTGTATGGCTACACCTTC.

The rearrangement uses TRBV18 and TRBJ2-7; D perhaps matches TRBD2 (7 bases). Trimming removed 4 bases at V and 5 bases at J, with 15 bases between. Germline V CDR1 and CDR2: KGHSH, LQKENI. The CDR3 is 14 amino acids. The CDR3 sequence is CASSRGGADHEQYF. The DNA for the CDR3 is TGTGCCAGCTCACGTGGGGGGGCGGACCACGAGCAGTACTTC.

The V gene is TRBV7-8, the J gene TRBJ2-5, with 7 bases fitting TRBD2. V was clipped by 5 bases and J by 5 bases; unmatched bases: 2. The germline V gene has CDR1 SGHVS and CDR2 FQNEAQ. There are 12 residues in the CDR3. The CDR3 here is CASSAGDETQYF. CDR3 in DNA: TGTGCCAGCAGCGCGGGGGATGAGACCCAGTACTTC.

The gene calls are TRBV27 and TRBJ2-5; the D gene is possibly TRBD2 (6 bases). Trimming pared 3 bases from V and 1 base from J, leaving 15 bases between. The CDR3 covers 16 residues. Looked up from germline, CDR1 is MNHEY and CDR2 is SMNVEV (reference sequence). The CDR3 loop is CASSFSLGLSQETQYF. The CDR3 DNA follows: TGTGCCAGCAGTTTTTCTTTGGGACTCTCCCAAGAGACCCAGTACTTC.

The sample holds a few counts of this clone. Other DNA sequences in this sample translate to the same CDR3. V gene TRBV7-3 combines with J gene TRBJ2-7; TRBD1 matches at 10 bases. The CDR3 has 14 amino acids. Germline V gene data show CDR1 as SGHTA and CDR2 as FQGTGA. The V segment lost 5 bases and the J segment 4 bases; nucleotides outside the gene matches: 5. The CDR3 coding sequence is TGTGCCAGCAGCCTAGACAGGGGGCCGTACGAGCAGTACTTC. The encoded protein is CASSLDRGPYEQYF. The variable domain in full, with the rest retrieved from reference TRBV7-3 and TRBJ2-7, is GAGVSQTPSNKVTEKGKYVELRCDPISGHTALYWYRQSLGQGPEFLIYFQGTGAADDSGLPNDRFFAVRPEGSVSTLKIQRTERGDSAVYLCASSLDRGPYEQYFGPGTRLTVT.

In its sample, this clone was seen a few times. This chain links TRBV12-3 or TRBV12-4 with TRBJ2-7; possible D gene TRBD2, 5 bases. The length of the CDR3 is 13 residues. Trimming took off 4 bases at V and 6 bases at J, with 13 bases between the two ends. This CDR3 is CASSSHPEGEQYF. CDR3 coding DNA: TGTGCCAGCAGTTCGCACCCCGAGGGCGAGCAGTACTTC.

Details on this clone: One junction end disagrees with the germline gene, perhaps due to a read error. The chain combines TRBV6-1 with TRBJ2-7; the match to TRBD1 covers 9 bases. The CDR3 has 18 amino acids. Germline values: CDR1 MNHNS, CDR2 SASEGT. This chain's CDR3 is CASSEEGTGIGGSYEQYF. CDR3 DNA: TGTGCCAGCAGCGAAGAAGGGACAGGGATCGGAGGCTCCTACGAGCAGTACTTC.

This chain connects TRBV5-1 to TRBJ2-7, with a weak D call TRBD2 (5 bases). Germline values: CDR1 SGHRS, CDR2 YFSETQ. The length of the CDR3 is 16 residues. V was cut by 0 bases and J by 5 bases, with 18 bases left in between. The CDR3 bases are TGCGCCAGCAGCTTGGCAGACGGACTTCTCTTGGACGAGCAGTACTTC. Encoded protein: CASSLADGLLLDEQYF.

A single count supports this clone. The V call is TRBV12-5, the J call TRBJ2-7; 9 nucleotides agree with TRBD2. CDR1 and CDR2 (germline): LGHNT, FRNRAP. J lost 4 bases, V lost 8 bases, and 9 bases had no gene match. This CDR3 is built from 14 residues. The CDR3 loop is CASTSGGPYYEQYF. Here the CDR3 DNA reads TGTGCTAGTACCAGCGGGGGGCCGTATTACGAGCAGTACTTC.

The gene calls are TRBV10-3 and TRBJ2-1; D gene ambiguous. The germline V gene encodes CDR1 ENHRY and CDR2 SYGVKD. The CDR3 has 11 residues. The V end was cut by 6 bases, the J end by 8 bases, with 8 bases between. The CDR3 bases are TGTGCCATCAGCGCGGTCGATGAGCAGTTCTTC. Residues: CAISAVDEQFF.

The chain couples TRBV5-5 to TRBJ1-2; the D is unclear. Trimming removed 4 bases from V and 6 bases from J, with 16 bases in between. This CDR3 spans 14 amino acids. Per the germline V gene, CDR1 is SGHKS and CDR2 is YYEKEE (reference sequence). The CDR3 loop is CASSPRWTVHGYTF. The CDR3 nucleotides read TGTGCCAGCAGCCCAAGATGGACTGTCCATGGCTACACCTTC.

The V call is TRBV7-9, the J call TRBJ2-7; 9 nucleotides match TRBD1. The CDR3 extends over 15 amino acids. Per the germline V gene, CDR1 is SEHNR and CDR2 is FQNEAQ (reference sequence). V lost 1 base and J lost 2; bases outside the gene matches: 3. DNA of the CDR3: TGTGCCAGCAGCTTAGACGGGACAGGGACCTACGAGCAGTACTTC. It yields the protein CASSLDGTGTYEQYF. Based on the CDR3 plus reference TRBV7-9 and TRBJ2-7, the full variable domain is DTGVSQNPRHKITKRGQNVTFRCDPISEHNRLYWYRQTLGQGPEFLTYFQNEAQLEKSRLLSDRFSAERPKGSFSTLEIQRTEQGDSAMYLCASSLDGTGTYEQYFGPGTRLTVT.

This clone was counted between two and nine times. Here the CDR3 DNA reads TGTGCCAGCAGCTTGAGTCGGGACAGGAATCGCTCCTACAATGAGCAGTTCTTC. Translation gives CASSLSRDRNRSYNEQFF. The chain combines TRBV5-7 with TRBJ2-1, with 8 bases fitting TRBD1. TRBV5-7 is an ORF for which the function is uncertain. The CDR3 runs to 18 residues. The V and J ends lost 1 base and 0 bases, in that order; junction bases with no gene match: 9.

The chain carries TRBV10-3 and TRBJ2-1; D is possibly TRBD2 (6 bases). Trimming took off 5 bases at V and 7 bases at J, with 18 bases between the two ends. Germline CDR1 ENHRY, CDR2 SYGVKD. This CDR3 comprises 15 residues. The DNA for the CDR3 is TGTGCCATCAGTCCACCCGGGGGAGTAGGAAATGAGCAGTTCTTC. Amino acids: CAISPPGGVGNEQFF.

This chain uses TRBV11-1 with TRBJ2-4, with D possibly matching TRBD1 (6 bases). CDR1 is SGHAT, CDR2 FQDESV, per germline (reference sequence). V was shortened by 5 bases and J by 0 bases, with 14 bases between the two germline ends. The CDR3 has 16 residues. CDR3: CASSLGQSLAKNIQYF. The CDR3 nucleotides read TGTGCCAGCAGCCTCGGACAGTCGCTAGCCAAAAACATTCAGTACTTC.

This chain links TRBV9 with TRBJ1-2, with 8 bases that match TRBD1. Trimming removed 0 bases from V and 2 bases from J; junction bases left unmatched: 6. The CDR3 is 16 residues long. In germline, CDR1 is SGDLS, CDR2 YYNGEE. The CDR3 bases are TGTGCCAGCAGCGTAGCTTCAGCAGGGGGCAACTATGGCTACACCTTC. It translates to CASSVASAGGNYGYTF.

The chain combines TRBV19 with TRBJ1-3, with D possibly TRBD1 on 5 matching bases. CDR3 length equals 19 residues. Looked up from germline, CDR1 is LNHDA and CDR2 is SQIVND (reference sequence). Trimming cost V 9 bases and J 0 bases, with 27 bases left between them. The CDR3 DNA is TGTGCCAGCTTCGGGAGTGGGACGCGGGGGGGAGACTCTGGAAACACCATATATTTT. As protein: CASFGSGTRGGDSGNTIYF.

This chain joins TRBV3-1 (or the pseudogene TRBV3-2) and TRBJ1-4; TRBD1 agrees at 12 bases. There are 17 residues in the CDR3. The V segment lost 5 bases and the J segment 3 bases; nucleotides outside the gene matches: 7. Germline V gene data show CDR1 as LGHDT and CDR2 as YNNKEL (reference sequence). The CDR3 DNA reads as TGTGCCAGCAGCTACCGGGACAGGGGGCCTGCTAATGAAAAACTGTTTTTT. This codes for CASSYRDRGPANEKLFF.

The V gene is TRBV19, the J gene TRBJ1-1; 7 positions match TRBD1. V dropped 2 bases and J dropped 5; count of bases not matched to a gene: 11. The CDR3 length is 16 residues. Germline V lookup: CDR1 LNHDA, CDR2 SQIVND (reference sequence). CDR3 sequence (DNA): TGTGCCAGTAGTATAAATTGGGCAGGGGGAAAGACTGAAGCTTTCTTT. This encodes CASSINWAGGKTEAFF.

This chain joins TRBV6-1 and TRBJ1-2; 10 nucleotides agree with TRBD1. V lost 2 bases to trimming and J lost 8 bases; unmatched junction nucleotides: 5. The CDR3 covers 14 residues. Germline values: CDR1 MNHNS, CDR2 SASEGT. CDR3 nucleotide sequence: TGTGCCAGCAGTGAAATGTGGGGACAGGGGGGCTACACCTTC. Amino acid sequence: CASSEMWGQGGYTF.

The chain combines TRBV11-3 with TRBJ1-1; D ambiguous. V was pared by 1 base and J by 6 bases, with 9 bases between. CDR3 length: 13 amino acids. CDR1 is SGHNT and CDR2 is YENEEA in the germline V gene. The CDR3 is CASSLGVVAEAFF. The DNA of the CDR3 is TGTGCCAGCAGCTTAGGTGTCGTCGCTGAAGCTTTCTTT.

The chain couples TRBV19 to TRBJ1-2; TRBD1 agrees at 8 bases. The CDR3 loop spans 15 amino acids. Trimming at V came to 8 bases and at J to 8 bases, leaving 16 bases not matched to a gene. Germline CDR1 reads LNHDA; CDR2 reads SQIVND (reference sequence). CDR3 residues: CASANPGQGWKGYTF. The CDR3 bases are TGTGCCAGTGCCAACCCAGGACAGGGATGGAAAGGCTACACCTTC.

This chain links TRBV25-1 with TRBJ1-4; TRBD1 aligns across 7 bases. The CDR3 covers 15 residues. The germline CDR1 and CDR2 sequences are MGHDK and SYGVNS. With V trimmed by 3 bases and J by 4 bases, 5 bases remained unmatched. The CDR3 DNA reads TGTGCCAGCAGTGACTCGGGACAGCTTAATGAAAAACTGTTTTTT. Translation gives CASSDSGQLNEKLFF. Variable domain in full (rest from reference TRBV25-1 and TRBJ1-4): EADIYQTPRYLVIGTGKKITLECSQTMGHDKMYWYQQDPGMELHLIHYSYGVNSTEKGDLSSESTVSRIRTEHFPLTLESARPSHTSQYLCASSDSGQLNEKLFFGSGTQLSVL.

The CDR3 DNA follows: TGTGCCAGCAGTGGAGGCGGGGGGGCGTCAGATACGCAGTATTTT. Translated: CASSGGGGASDTQYF. J is TRBJ2-3 and V is TRBV2; 9 bases agree with TRBD2. The CDR3 sequence is 15 residues long. CDR1 is SNHLY, CDR2 FYNNEI, per germline. After removal of 4 bases from V and 4 bases from J, the junction contained 6 bases not matched to a gene.